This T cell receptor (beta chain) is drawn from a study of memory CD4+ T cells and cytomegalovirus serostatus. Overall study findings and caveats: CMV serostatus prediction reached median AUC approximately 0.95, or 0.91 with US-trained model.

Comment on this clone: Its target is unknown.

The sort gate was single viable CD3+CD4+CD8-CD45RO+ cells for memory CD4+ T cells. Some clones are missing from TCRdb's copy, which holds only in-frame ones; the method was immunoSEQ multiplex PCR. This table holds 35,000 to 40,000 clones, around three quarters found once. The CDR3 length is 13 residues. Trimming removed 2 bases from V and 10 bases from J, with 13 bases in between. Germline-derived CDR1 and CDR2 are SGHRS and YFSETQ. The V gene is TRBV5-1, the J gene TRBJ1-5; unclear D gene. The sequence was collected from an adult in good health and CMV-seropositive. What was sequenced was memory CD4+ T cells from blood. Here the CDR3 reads CASSLRVGQPQHF. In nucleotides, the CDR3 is TGCGCCAGCAGCTTAAGGGTCGGGCAACCCCAGCATTTT. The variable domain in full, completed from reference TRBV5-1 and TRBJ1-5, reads KAGVTQTPRYLIKTRGQQVTLSCSPISGHRSVSWYQQTPGQGLQFLFEYFSETQRNKGNFPGRFSGRQFSNSRSEMNVSTLELGDSALYLCASSLRVGQPQHFGDGTRLSIL.